This T cell receptor beta chain was sequenced for a study of blood T cells in healthy people across ages. Study-level findings and limits: With unsorted PBMCs, a conclusive comparison of naive versus antigen-experienced cells was not possible. Getting older went along with TCR beta diversity per million T cells dropping roughly linearly. Whereas aged donors had fewer naive CD4+ cells, long-lived donors had more of them and higher diversity.

Through a sample-barcoded 5' primer and a J-beta primer mix, a second PCR was run for roughly 6 to 12 cycles. Through a template-switch adaptor with 12 random nucleotides, each cDNA molecule received a tag. TCRdb processed the 5' RACE reads anew with MiXCR; each CDR3 protein has one entry. This table holds about 580,000 distinct CDR3 sequences, under 55% found once. This clonotype was seen more than once but under ten times. The antigen remains undetermined. Sequenced input: blood. This clonotype originated in a man older than 75 in good health.

The chain's CDR3 is CASTRGGTLAYEQYF. The DNA for the CDR3 is TGTGCCAGCACCCGGGGGGGGACATTGGCCTACGAGCAGTACTTC. The chain carries TRBV25-1 and TRBJ2-7; 8 positions agree with TRBD2. The CDR3 has 15 amino acids. The germline V gene has CDR1 MGHDK and CDR2 SYGVNS. Trimming cost V 7 bases and J 2 bases; bases outside gene matches: 10.